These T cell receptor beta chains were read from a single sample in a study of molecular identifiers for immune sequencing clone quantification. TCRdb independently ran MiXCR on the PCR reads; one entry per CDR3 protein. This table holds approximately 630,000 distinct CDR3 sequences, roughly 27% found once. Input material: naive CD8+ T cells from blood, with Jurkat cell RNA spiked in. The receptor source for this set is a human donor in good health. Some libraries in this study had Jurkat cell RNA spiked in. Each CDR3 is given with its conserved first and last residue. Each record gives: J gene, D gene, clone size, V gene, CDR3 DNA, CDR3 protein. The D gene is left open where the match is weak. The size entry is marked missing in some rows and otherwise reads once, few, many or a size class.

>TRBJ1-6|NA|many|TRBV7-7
TGTGCCAGCAGCCCGACTAGCCATTCAGGGGCCTCCTATAATTCACCCCTCCACTTT
CASSPTSHSGASYNSPLHF
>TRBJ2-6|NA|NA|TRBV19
TGTGCCAGTAGTATAGTTTCTGCAGGGGCCGACGTCCTGACTTTC
CASSIVSAGADVLTF
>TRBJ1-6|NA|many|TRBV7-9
TGTGCCAGCAGTTCGGATCCGGGACAAGGTCTTGGCTCACCCCTCCACTTT
CASSSDPGQGLGSPLHF
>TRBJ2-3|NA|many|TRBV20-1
TGCAGTGCTAGAGATCTTACGGCTAGCACAGATACGCAGTATTTT
CSARDLTASTDTQYF
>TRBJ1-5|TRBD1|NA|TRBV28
TGTGCCAGCAGTGCGACAGGGCGCCAGCCCCAGCATTTT
CASSATGRQPQHF
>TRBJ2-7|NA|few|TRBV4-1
TGCGCCAGCAGCCACGATACCGCCTACGAGCAGTACTTC
CASSHDTAYEQYF
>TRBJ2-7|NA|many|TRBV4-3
TGCGCCAGCAGCCAAGGCAGGGGTGAGCTCTACGAGCAGTACTTC
CASSQGRGELYEQYF
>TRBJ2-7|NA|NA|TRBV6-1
TGTGCCAGCAGTGTTTTGGGGGGAATGCCCTACGAGCGGTACTTC
CASSVLGGMPYERYF
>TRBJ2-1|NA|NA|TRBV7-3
TGTGCCAGCAGCTTAACGGGGGGAGGCTCCTACAATGAGCAGTTCTTC
CASSLTGGGSYNEQFF
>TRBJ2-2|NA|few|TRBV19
TGTGCCACCTCATTGGTCAGTAACACCGGGGAGCTGTTTTTT
CATSLVSNTGELFF
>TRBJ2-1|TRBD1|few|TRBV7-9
TGTGCCAGCAGCTTAGGGCAGACCGGGACAGGGATCGATGAGCAGTTCTTC
CASSLGQTGTGIDEQFF
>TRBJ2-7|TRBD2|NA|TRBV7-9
TGTGCCAGCAGCTCCCCCACTAGCGGGAAATCCTACGAGCAGTACTTC
CASSSPTSGKSYEQYF
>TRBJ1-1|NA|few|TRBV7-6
TGTGCCAGCGCCCGGGGACGGGAAGCTTTCTTT
CASARGREAFF
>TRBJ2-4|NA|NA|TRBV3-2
TGTGCCAGCAGCCAAGGGGCTACAGGGAAAGGGGCCAAAAACATTCAGTACTTC
CASSQGATGKGAKNIQYF
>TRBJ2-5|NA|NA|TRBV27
TGTGCCAGCAGTCCAGACGCAGTGCATACCCAGTACTTC
CASSPDAVHTQYF
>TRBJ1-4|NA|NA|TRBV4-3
TGCGCCAGCAGCCAAGGGGGTTGGCAAACCGATGAAAAACTGTTTTTT
CASSQGGWQTDEKLFF
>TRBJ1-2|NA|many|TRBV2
TGTGCCAGCAGTGACGCCGGAAACTATGGCTACACCTTC
CASSDAGNYGYTF
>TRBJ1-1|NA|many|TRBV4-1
TGCGCCAGCAGCCAAGAGGGGTTTGGGCCGAACACTGAAGCTTTCTTT
CASSQEGFGPNTEAFF
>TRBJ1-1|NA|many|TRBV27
TGTGCCAGCAGTTTATCGTTAAGGCTGAACACTGAAGCTTTCTTT
CASSLSLRLNTEAFF
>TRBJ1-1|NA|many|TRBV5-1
TGCGCCAGCGCGACTCCGGAGGCCACTGAAGCTTTCTTT
CASATPEATEAFF
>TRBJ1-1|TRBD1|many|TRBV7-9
TGTGCCAGCAGCTACCCGGCGGCAGGGGGTAAAGCTTTCTTT
CASSYPAAGGKAFF
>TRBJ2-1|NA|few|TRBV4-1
TGCGCCAGCAGCCATTCCGTCGGGGAACCCTACAATGAGCAGTTCTTC
CASSHSVGEPYNEQFF
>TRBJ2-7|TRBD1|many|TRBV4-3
TGCGCCAGCAGCCAAGGACAGGGGTTTGGGTACGAGCAGTACTTC
CASSQGQGFGYEQYF
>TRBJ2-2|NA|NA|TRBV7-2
TGTGCCAGCAGCTTAGATTTGCGGGGCACGAACACCGGGGAGCTGTTTTTT
CASSLDLRGTNTGELFF
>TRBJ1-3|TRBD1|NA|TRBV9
TGTGCCAGCAGCGCCTGGGACAGGGTATGGTCTGGAAACACCATATATTTT
CASSAWDRVWSGNTIYF
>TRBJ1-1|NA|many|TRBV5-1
TGCGCCAGCAGCTTTCAGGGTGAGGGTTGGCCTGAAGCTTTCTTT
CASSFQGEGWPEAFF
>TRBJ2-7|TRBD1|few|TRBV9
TGTGCCAGCAGCTACGGGACAGGGACCGGCGAGCAGTACTTC
CASSYGTGTGEQYF
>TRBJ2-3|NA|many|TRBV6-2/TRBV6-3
TGTGCCAGCAGCTCGGATACGCAGTATTTT
CASSSDTQYF
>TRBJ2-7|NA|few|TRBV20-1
TGCAGTGCTAGATCTCAACGGGACTACGAGCAGTACTTC
CSARSQRDYEQYF